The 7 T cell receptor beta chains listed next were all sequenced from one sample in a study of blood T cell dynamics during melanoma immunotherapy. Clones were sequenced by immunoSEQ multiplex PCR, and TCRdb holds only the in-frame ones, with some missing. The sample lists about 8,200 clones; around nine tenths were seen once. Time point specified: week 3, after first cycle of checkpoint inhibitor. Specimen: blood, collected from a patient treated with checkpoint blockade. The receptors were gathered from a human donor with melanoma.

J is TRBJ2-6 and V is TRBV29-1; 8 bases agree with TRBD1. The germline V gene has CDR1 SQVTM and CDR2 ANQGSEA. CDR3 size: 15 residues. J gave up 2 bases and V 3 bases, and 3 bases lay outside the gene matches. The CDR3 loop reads CSVDTGGTGANVLTF. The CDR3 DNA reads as TGCAGCGTTGACACAGGGGGTACTGGGGCCAACGTCCTGACTTTC.

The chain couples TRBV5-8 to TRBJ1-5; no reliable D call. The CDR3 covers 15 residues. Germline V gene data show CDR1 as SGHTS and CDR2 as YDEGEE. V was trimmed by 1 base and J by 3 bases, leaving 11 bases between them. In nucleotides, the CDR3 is TGTGCCAGCAGCTTGTTGGGCTCTCTCAATCAGCCCCAGCATTTT. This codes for CASSLLGSLNQPQHF. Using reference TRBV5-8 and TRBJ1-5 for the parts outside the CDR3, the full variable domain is EAGVTQSPTHLIKTRGQQATLRCSPISGHTSVYWYQQALGLGLQFLLWYDEGEERNRGNFPPRFSGRQFPNYSSELNVNALELEDSALYLCASSLLGSLNQPQHFGDGTRLSIL.

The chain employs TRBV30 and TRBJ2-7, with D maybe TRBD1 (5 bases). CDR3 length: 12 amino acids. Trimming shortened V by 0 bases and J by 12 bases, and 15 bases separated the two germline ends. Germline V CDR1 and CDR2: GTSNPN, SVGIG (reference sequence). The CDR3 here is CAWSVPRQSPYF. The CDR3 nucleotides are TGTGCCTGGAGTGTACCGAGACAGAGTCCGTACTTC. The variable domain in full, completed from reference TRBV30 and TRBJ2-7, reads SQTIHQWPATLVQPVGSPLSLECTVEGTSNPNLYWYRQAAGRGLQLLFYSVGIGQISSEVPQNLSASRPQDRQFILSSKKLLLSDSGFYLCAWSVPRQSPYFGPGTRLTVT.

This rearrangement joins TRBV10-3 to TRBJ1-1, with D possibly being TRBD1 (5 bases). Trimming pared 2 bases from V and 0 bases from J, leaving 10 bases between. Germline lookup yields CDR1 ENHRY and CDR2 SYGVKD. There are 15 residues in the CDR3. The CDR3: CAISEGATMNTEAFF. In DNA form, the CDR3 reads TGTGCCATCAGTGAGGGGGCCACCATGAACACTGAAGCTTTCTTT.

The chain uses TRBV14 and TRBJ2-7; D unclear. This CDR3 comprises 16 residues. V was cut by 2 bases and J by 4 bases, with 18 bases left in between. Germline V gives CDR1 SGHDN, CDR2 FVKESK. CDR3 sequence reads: CASSQRNVAAMYEQYF. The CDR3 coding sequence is TGTGCCAGCAGCCAACGAAACGTGGCAGCTATGTACGAGCAGTACTTC.

Here the CDR3 DNA reads TGCGCCAGCAGGGCCCCTAGCGGGAGCTCCTACGAGCAGTACTTC. Translating gives CASRAPSGSSYEQYF. The chain employs TRBV10-2 and TRBJ2-7; 10 positions match TRBD2. Per the germline V gene, CDR1 is WSHSY and CDR2 is SAAADI. The J segment lost 0 bases and the V segment lost 6 bases, leaving 5 bases of the junction unmatched. The CDR3 contains 15 residues.

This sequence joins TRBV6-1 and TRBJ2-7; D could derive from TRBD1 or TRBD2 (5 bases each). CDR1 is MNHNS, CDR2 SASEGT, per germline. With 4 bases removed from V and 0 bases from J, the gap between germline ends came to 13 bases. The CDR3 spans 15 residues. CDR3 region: CASSVGPGSSYEQYF. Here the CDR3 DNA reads TGTGCCAGCAGTGTGGGACCTGGGTCCTCCTACGAGCAGTACTTC.